The text below deals with one T cell receptor (beta chain). In the study's own analysis: Using reference gene primer amplification, nucleated cell counts were estimated. TCRdb keeps only in-frame clones here, not all; method: immunoSEQ multiplex PCR. From that table come the V and J calls and clone size; the DNA was used to work out D and trimming. The sample yields 30,000 to 40,000 clones, 87% seen once. This sample was included in a study of blood T cell repertoires in COVID-19. Whole-study context: From the United States, Italy and Spain came samples of acute and convalescent COVID-19. The cDNA or gDNA used as material had been derived from T cells, B-cell-depleted T cells, or PBMCs.

The receptor's source is an elderly man with active COVID-19. The sequenced sample was peripheral blood.

The CDR3 loop reads CASSPRTANEKLFF. CDR3 nucleotides: TGTGCCAGCTCACCCCGGACAGCAAATGAAAAACTGTTTTTT. This sequence joins TRBV18 and TRBJ1-4; tentatively, D is TRBD1 (6 bases). Deletions cut 3 bases from V and 5 bases from J, with 10 bases between. Germline V gene lookup returns CDR1 KGHSH and CDR2 LQKENI. This CDR3 has 14 amino acids.